Each of the 22 T cell receptor beta chains below was sequenced from the same sample in a study of T cell repertoires in cytomegalovirus infection. Their cognate antigens are unknown. TCRdb recomputed calls from the reads with MiXCR, one row per CDR3 protein. Here the sample spans about a million distinct CDR3 sequences, about a third being singletons. This material consisted of cultured CD8+ T cells from PBMCs, taken from culture after CMV antigen stimulation. The source is a human donor in good health (CMV status not recorded). Some clones in this sample may be carry-over from other donors' samples.

This clonotype came up a few times. This sequence joins TRBV6-2 or TRBV6-3 and TRBJ1-5; TRBD1 is a possible D gene (6 bases). Looked up from germline, CDR1 is MNHEY and CDR2 is SVGEGT. This CDR3 spans 14 amino acids. V lost 4 bases to trimming and J lost 5 bases, with 12 bases between them. CDR3 loop: CASSSPRGDQPQHF. The CDR3 DNA sequence: TGTGCCAGCAGTTCGCCCAGGGGTGATCAGCCCCAGCATTTT.

In this sample, this clonotype turned up a few times. This CDR3 reads CASSSDIPVADTQYF. In DNA form, the CDR3 reads TGTGCCAGCAGCTCCGACATCCCGGTGGCAGATACGCAGTATTTT. The chain employs TRBV7-8 and TRBJ2-3, with unresolved D. The CDR3 runs to 15 residues. Deletions cut 4 bases from V and 4 bases from J, with 15 bases between. The V gene's germline CDR1 is SGHVS and CDR2 FQNEAQ.

The chain employs TRBV7-9 and TRBJ2-7; D perhaps matches TRBD1 (5 bases). The CDR3 extends over 13 amino acids. V was pared by 6 bases and J by 3 bases, with 12 bases between. CDR1 SEHNR and CDR2 FQNEAQ come from the germline V gene (reference sequence). The CDR3 DNA is TGTGCCAGCAGTACCAGGACATTCTACGAGCAGTACTTC. This codes for CASSTRTFYEQYF.

This clonotype was seen only a few times. CDR3 sequence reads: CASSGGQPTDEAFF. The CDR3 nucleotides read TGTGCCAGCAGCGGGGGACAACCGACGGACGAAGCTTTCTTT. This chain joins TRBV5-6 and TRBJ1-1, with D perhaps TRBD1 (6 bases). Germline lookup yields CDR1 SGHDT and CDR2 YYEEEE. The CDR3 has 14 amino acids. Deletions cut 4 bases from V and 8 bases from J, with 18 bases between.

This clonotype was detected a few times. The J gene is TRBJ1-2, the V gene TRBV5-8, with D possibly being TRBD1 (5 bases). Trimming took off 1 base at V and 5 bases at J, with 18 bases between the two ends. Germline values: CDR1 SGHTS, CDR2 YDEGEE. The CDR3 length is 16 residues. In DNA, the CDR3 is TGTGCCAGCAGCTTGACTAAGGGGCCCTCTTGGTATGGCTACACCTTC. This sequence encodes CASSLTKGPSWYGYTF.

This clonotype was seen only a few times. This rearrangement joins TRBV6-2 or TRBV6-3 to TRBJ1-5; no firm D call. The germline V gene has CDR1 MNHEY and CDR2 SVGEGT. The germline V and J ends were trimmed by 0 bases and 3 bases, with 9 bases remaining between them. CDR3 length: 15 residues. The CDR3 loop is CASSYSPAFNQPQHF. The CDR3 nucleotides are TGTGCCAGCAGTTACTCTCCAGCCTTCAATCAGCCCCAGCATTTT.

V usage is TRBV6-5 and J usage is TRBJ1-2, with a possible D match to TRBD1 (5 bases). Trimming shortened V by 8 bases and J by 3 bases, and 28 bases separated the two germline ends. The CDR3 is 18 amino acids. Looked up from germline, CDR1 is MNHEY and CDR2 is SVGAGI. The CDR3, as DNA: TGTGCCAGCGGAACCCAGGGACTCCTGTTGGGGGACGACTATGGCTACACCTTC. Amino acids: CASGTQGLLLGDDYGYTF.

Comment on this clonotype: This could be a read error, since a much larger clone is one nucleotide away. The V call is TRBV7-2, the J call TRBJ1-4; 9 bases line up with TRBD1. This CDR3 has 15 amino acids. V was pared by 9 bases and J by 6 bases, with 11 bases of the junction left unmatched. Germline CDR1 and CDR2: SGHTA and FQGNSA. For the CDR3, the DNA is TGTGCCAGAAGCCCCCGGGACAGGGTCGATGAAAAACTGTTTTTT. It translates to CARSPRDRVDEKLFF.

This clonotype has just a few counts. V usage is TRBV6-1 and J usage is TRBJ1-5; possible D gene TRBD1, 5 bases. Trimming pared 6 bases from V and 7 bases from J, leaving 16 bases between. The germline CDR1 and CDR2 sequences are MNHNS and SASEGT. The CDR3 length is 14 residues. The CDR3 nucleotides are TGTGCCAGCAGGGAGGAGGGCAGGGTCCAGCCCCAGCATTTT. Its protein product is CASREEGRVQPQHF.

The rearrangement joins TRBV7-6 to TRBJ1-1; D uncertain. In germline, CDR1 is SGHVS, CDR2 FNYEAQ. Trimming took 11 bases from V and 4 from J, leaving 14 bases between them. This CDR3 comprises 12 residues. The CDR3 spells CASSRGSTEAFF. CDR3 bases: TGTGCCTCTTCCAGAGGGTCCACTGAAGCTTTCTTT.

This clonotype has ten or more counts. V is TRBV6-2 or TRBV6-3 and J is TRBJ2-1, with 7 bases identical to TRBD1. The CDR3 has 14 amino acids. CDR1 is MNHEY and CDR2 is SVGEGT in the germline V gene. Germline trimming cut 3 bases from V and 2 bases from J; bases unmatched to any gene: 1. CDR3 bases: TGTGCCAGCAGTTATGGGACAGCCTACAATGAGCAGTTCTTC. As protein: CASSYGTAYNEQFF.

This clonotype was detected ten times or more. The chain combines TRBV7-9 with TRBJ1-1; 7 nucleotides agree with TRBD1. V shed 1 base and J 4 bases; nucleotides not matched to a gene: 3. This CDR3 comprises 14 residues. Germline CDR1 is SEHNR and CDR2 is FQNEAQ (reference sequence). The CDR3 DNA reads as TGTGCCAGCAGCTTAGGTAACAGGGGCACTGAAGCTTTCTTT. Its translation: CASSLGNRGTEAFF.

There are a few counts of this clonotype. The rearrangement uses TRBV5-8 and TRBJ1-1; the D is unclear. The CDR3 has 11 amino acids. In germline, CDR1 is SGHTS, CDR2 YDEGEE. V was shortened by 10 bases and J by 1 base, with 8 bases between the two germline ends. CDR3 residues: CALRQNTEAFF. CDR3 sequence (DNA): TGTGCCCTGCGGCAGAACACTGAAGCTTTCTTT. The full variable domain, rest sourced from reference TRBV5-8 and TRBJ1-1, is EAGVTQSPTHLIKTRGQQATLRCSPISGHTSVYWYQQALGLGLQFLLWYDEGEERNRGNFPPRFSGRQFPNYSSELNVNALELEDSALYLCALRQNTEAFFGQGTRLTVV.

The table lists this clonotype with a few counts. Here the CDR3 reads CASSQDLSAPFNEQFF. In DNA, the CDR3 is TGCGCCAGCAGCCAAGATCTGTCGGCGCCGTTTAATGAGCAGTTCTTC. The chain joins TRBV4-3 to TRBJ2-1; D is uncertain. The V gene lost 0 bases and the J gene lost 7 bases, with 16 bases spanning the gap. Germline lookup yields CDR1 LGHNA and CDR2 YSLEER. The CDR3 loop spans 16 amino acids.

The chain links TRBV6-2 or TRBV6-3 to TRBJ1-2; D is uncertain. V was trimmed by 4 bases and J by 12 bases, leaving 12 bases between them. CDR3 length: 11 residues. Germline V gives CDR1 MNHEY, CDR2 SVGEGT. The CDR3: CASSFIGGDTF. The CDR3 DNA reads TGTGCCAGCAGTTTCATCGGTGGGGACACCTTC.

This chain joins TRBV19 and TRBJ2-1; perhaps TRBD2 as D (6 bases). Looked up from germline, CDR1 is LNHDA and CDR2 is SQIVND (reference sequence). This CDR3 spans 17 amino acids. V was shortened by 5 bases and J by 0 bases, with 17 bases between the two germline ends. In DNA, the CDR3 is TGTGCCAGTAGTCCCGGGACTTTCCAGAGCTCCTACAATGAGCAGTTCTTC. Translated, it gives CASSPGTFQSSYNEQFF.

Ten or more counts support this clonotype. V usage is TRBV7-9 and J usage is TRBJ2-5; D is tentatively TRBD1 or TRBD2 (5 bases each). CDR1 SEHNR and CDR2 FQNEAQ come from the germline V gene (reference sequence). Trimming shortened V by 6 bases and J by 1 base, and 18 bases separated the two germline ends. CDR3 length: 16 residues. Written as DNA, the CDR3 is TGTGCCAGCAGACCACCCAACACCGGGACCCAAGAGACCCAGTACTTC. Encoded protein: CASRPPNTGTQETQYF. Based on the CDR3 plus reference TRBV7-9 and TRBJ2-5, the full variable domain is DTGVSQNPRHKITKRGQNVTFRCDPISEHNRLYWYRQTLGQGPEFLTYFQNEAQLEKSRLLSDRFSAERPKGSFSTLEIQRTEQGDSAMYLCASRPPNTGTQETQYFGPGTRLLVL.

The chain uses TRBV5-1 and TRBJ1-6, with D possibly matching TRBD1 (5 bases). Trimming pared 2 bases from V and 8 bases from J, leaving 14 bases between. Germline lookup yields CDR1 SGHRS and CDR2 YFSETQ. This CDR3 has 15 amino acids. The CDR3 DNA reads TGCGCCAGCAGCTTTCGGGGGTTTGAGGATTCACCCCTCCACTTT. This translates into CASSFRGFEDSPLHF. Variable domain in full (rest from reference TRBV5-1 and TRBJ1-6): KAGVTQTPRYLIKTRGQQVTLSCSPISGHRSVSWYQQTPGQGLQFLFEYFSETQRNKGNFPGRFSGRQFSNSRSEMNVSTLELGDSALYLCASSFRGFEDSPLHFGNGTRLTVT.

This chain joins TRBV27 and TRBJ1-2; D is possibly TRBD1 (5 bases). Trimming cost V 4 bases and J 2 bases, with 17 bases left between them. CDR3 length equals 16 residues. Germline CDR1 is MNHEY and CDR2 is SMNVEV (reference sequence). CDR3 sequence: CASSSRGREGNYGYTF. Written as DNA, the CDR3 is TGTGCCAGCAGTTCCCGGGGCCGGGAAGGCAACTATGGCTACACCTTC.

The V call is TRBV10-3, the J call TRBJ1-1; D is ambiguous. CDR3 length: 16 amino acids. V dropped 3 bases and J dropped 4 bases, with 18 bases sitting between them. CDR1 is ENHRY and CDR2 is SYGVKD in the germline V gene. The CDR3 sequence is CAISDLGQVEGTEAFF. The CDR3 DNA reads as TGTGCCATCAGTGATTTAGGGCAGGTAGAGGGCACTGAAGCTTTCTTT.

The chain combines TRBV27 with TRBJ2-7; 7 bases align to TRBD1. This CDR3 region has 15 residues. CDR1 is MNHEY, CDR2 SMNVEV, per germline (reference sequence). With 6 bases clipped from V and 0 bases from J, the junction kept 8 bases outside the gene matches. Here the CDR3 reads CASSFGTVGSYEQYV. Written as DNA, the CDR3 is TGTGCCAGCAGCTTCGGGACAGTTGGCTCCTACGAGCAGTACGTC.

This clonotype was picked up many times. The chain has TRBV7-8 and TRBJ2-2; no reliable D call. CDR1 SGHVS and CDR2 FQNEAQ come from the germline V gene. This CDR3 comprises 13 residues. With 5 bases removed from V and 4 bases from J, the gap between germline ends came to 8 bases. This chain's CDR3 is CASSPRSTGELFF. The CDR3 coding sequence is TGTGCCAGCAGCCCTAGGAGCACCGGGGAGCTGTTTTTT.